The TCR beta chain under discussion was sequenced for a study of T cells in Graves' hyperthyroidism and ophthalmopathy. Study-wide background: The initial diagnosis was the point when peripheral blood was collected, ahead of any treatment.

Germline V gene sequence: CDR1 MNHNS, CDR2 SASEGT. J was trimmed by 0 bases and V by 5 bases; bases with no gene match: 10. The CDR3 runs 17 residues. There are many counts of this clonotype. Disease duration under 2 months; hyperthyroidism patients were aged 18 to 65. Amplification targeted TCR beta CDR3 regions from RNA transcripts. The HTBI set primed first-round TCR CDR3 RT-PCR. TCRdb called the multiplex PCR reads again in MiXCR, with one record for every CDR3 protein. Seen here are 500,000 to 700,000 distinct CDR3 sequences, 16% observed once, and the top ten hold approximately 20%. V and J are TRBV6-1 and TRBJ2-7; 10 positions match TRBD2. The sequencing input was blood. The receptor's source is a woman in her late teens or twenties with Graves' hyperthyroidism. This chain's CDR3 is CASSPNAGLAHSYEQYF. CDR3 coding DNA: TGTGCCAGCAGTCCTAACGCGGGACTAGCGCACTCCTACGAGCAGTACTTC.